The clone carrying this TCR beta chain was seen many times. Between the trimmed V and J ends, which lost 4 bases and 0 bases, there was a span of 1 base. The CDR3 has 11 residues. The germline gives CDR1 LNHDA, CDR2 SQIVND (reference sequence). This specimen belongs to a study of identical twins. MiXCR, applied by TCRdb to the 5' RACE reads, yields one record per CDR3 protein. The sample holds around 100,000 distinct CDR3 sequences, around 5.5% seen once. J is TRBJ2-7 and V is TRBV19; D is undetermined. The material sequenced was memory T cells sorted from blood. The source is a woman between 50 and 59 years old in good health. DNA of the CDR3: TGTGCCAGTAGTAACTCCTACGAGCAGTACTTC. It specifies CASSNSYEQYF.